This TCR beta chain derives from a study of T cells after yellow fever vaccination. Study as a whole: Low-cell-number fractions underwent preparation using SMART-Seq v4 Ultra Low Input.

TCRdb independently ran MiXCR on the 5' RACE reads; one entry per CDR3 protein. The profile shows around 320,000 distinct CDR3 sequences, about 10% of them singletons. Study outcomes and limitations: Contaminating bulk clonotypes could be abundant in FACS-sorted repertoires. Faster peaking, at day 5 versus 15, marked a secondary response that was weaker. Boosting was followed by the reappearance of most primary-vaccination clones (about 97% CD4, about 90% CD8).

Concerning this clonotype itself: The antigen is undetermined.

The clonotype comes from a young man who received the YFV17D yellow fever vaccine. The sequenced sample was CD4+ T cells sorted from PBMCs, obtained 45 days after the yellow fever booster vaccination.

As DNA, the CDR3 is TGTGCCAGCACCCAAGTACAGGGTTCTAGCACAGATACGCAGTATTTT. Its protein is CASTQVQGSSTDTQYF. This chain joins TRBV5-4 and TRBJ2-3; perhaps TRBD1 as D (6 bases). The CDR3 is made up of 16 amino acids. Germline V gene data show CDR1 as SGHNT and CDR2 as YYREEE (reference sequence). V gave up 6 bases and J gave up 0 bases, with 17 bases separating them.